These 17 T cell receptor beta chains share one sample of origin, sequenced in a study of blood T cells in healthy people across ages. A second about 6 to 12 cycle PCR used barcoded and J-beta primers. TCRdb processed the 5' RACE reads anew with MiXCR; each CDR3 protein has one entry. The sample lists 550,000 to 750,000 distinct CDR3 sequences; approximately 21% were seen once. Sequenced input: blood. These receptors all come from a man aged 70-80 years in good health.

This clonotype was seen repeatedly, ten times or more. The gene calls are TRBV4-3 and TRBJ2-3; 7 bases align to TRBD2. Germline V lookup: CDR1 LGHNA, CDR2 YSLEER. Unmatched junction bases numbered 7, after V lost 0 bases and J lost 10 bases. CDR3 size: 14 residues. CDR3 in amino acids: CASSQDWDYLSQYF. The CDR3 DNA reads as TGCGCCAGCAGCCAAGATTGGGACTACCTTTCGCAGTATTTT.

This clonotype appeared a few times. The chain joins TRBV4-1 to TRBJ2-3; a possible D gene is TRBD2 (5 bases). The V gene's germline CDR1 is MGHRA and CDR2 YSYEKL. V was cut by 4 bases and J by 5 bases, with 19 bases left in between. This CDR3 spans 16 amino acids. CDR3 sequence: CASSPSDWTRGDTQYF. The CDR3 nucleotides read TGCGCCAGCAGCCCTTCCGACTGGACTCGGGGAGATACGCAGTATTTT.

The chain has TRBV5-1 and TRBJ2-1, with 7 bases that match TRBD2. Germline loops: CDR1 SGHRS, CDR2 YFSETQ. V was clipped by 0 bases and J by 0 bases; unmatched bases: 6. This CDR3 comprises 17 residues. The DNA for the CDR3 is TGCGCCAGCAGCTTGGATGGGCGGGAGAGCTCCTACAATGAGCAGTTCTTC. Translating it yields CASSLDGRESSYNEQFF.

The V and J genes are TRBV29-1 and TRBJ2-1; D is ambiguous. The length of the CDR3 is 14 residues. Trimming shortened V by 4 bases and J by 0 bases, and 10 bases separated the two germline ends. The germline gives CDR1 SQVTM, CDR2 ANQGSEA. DNA for the CDR3: TGCAGCGTTGGCAACAGTGCCTCCTACAATGAGCAGTTCTTC. Amino acid sequence: CSVGNSASYNEQFF.

The sample holds one count of this clonotype. The rearrangement links TRBV20-1 to TRBJ1-1, with no clear D. The germline V gene has CDR1 DFQATT and CDR2 SNEGSKA (reference sequence). V lost 0 bases, J lost 1 base, and 12 bases lay in between. The CDR3 loop spans 15 amino acids. CDR3 region: CSARDPGRTNTEAFF. The CDR3 DNA is TGCAGTGCTAGAGATCCCGGGAGAACGAACACTGAAGCTTTCTTT.

The rearrangement uses TRBV6-5 and TRBJ2-3, with D uncertain. Trimming stripped 0 bases from V and 0 bases from J, with 16 bases between. CDR3 length: 18 residues. In germline, CDR1 is MNHEY, CDR2 SVGAGI. CDR3 coding DNA: TGTGCCAGCAGTTACTCTCGTCTGGCGCAGGCTAGCACAGATACGCAGTATTTT. This codes for CASSYSRLAQASTDTQYF.

This clonotype was recorded at least ten times. The chain couples TRBV7-9 to TRBJ1-4, with 8 bases aligning to TRBD1. The ends lost 5 bases at V and 3 bases at J; junction bases unmatched: 8. This CDR3 spans 16 amino acids. Germline-derived CDR1 and CDR2 are SEHNR and FQNEAQ (reference sequence). In DNA form, the CDR3 reads TGTGCCAGCAGCGTAACTGACAGGGGCGCTAATGAAAAACTGTTTTTT. Amino acids: CASSVTDRGANEKLFF.

This chain links TRBV24-1 with TRBJ2-5; D is perhaps TRBD2 (5 bases). The CDR3 loop spans 12 amino acids. Trimming removed 7 bases from V and 5 bases from J, with 10 bases in between. Germline values: CDR1 KGHDR, CDR2 SFDVKD. The CDR3: CATRGGGETQYF. The DNA for the CDR3 is TGTGCCACCAGAGGAGGTGGGGAGACCCAGTACTTC.

This CDR3 reads CASSLDPGPYGYTF. The CDR3 nucleotides read TGTGCCAGCAGCTTAGACCCAGGGCCCTATGGCTACACCTTC. This chain joins TRBV7-2 and TRBJ1-2, with D possibly matching TRBD1 (5 bases). The CDR3 is 14 amino acids. The germline V gene has CDR1 SGHTA and CDR2 FQGNSA. Trimming took 1 base from V and 4 from J, leaving 10 bases between them. The variable domain in full, with the rest retrieved from reference TRBV7-2 and TRBJ1-2, is GAGVSQSPSNKVTEKGKDVELRCDPISGHTALYWYRQSLGQGLEFLIYFQGNSAPDKSGLPSDRFSAERTGGSVSTLTIQRTQQEDSAVYLCASSLDPGPYGYTFGSGTRLTVV.

This clonotype has a handful of counts. The chain has TRBV28 and TRBJ2-3, with D unclear. Trimming removed 5 bases at V and 6 bases at J, with 6 bases between. CDR3 length: 11 amino acids. The germline V gene has CDR1 MDHEN and CDR2 SYDVKM. The CDR3 nucleotides read TGTGCCAGCAGTACGCGGGATACGCAGTATTTT. Translated: CASSTRDTQYF.

This rearrangement joins TRBV30 to TRBJ2-2; D gene uncertain. V lost 0 bases and J 2 bases, leaving 7 bases between the germline ends. CDR1 is GTSNPN and CDR2 is SVGIG in the germline V gene (reference sequence). CDR3 length: 14 amino acids. The CDR3 loop is CAWSVSRNTGELFF. The CDR3 DNA sequence: TGTGCCTGGAGTGTTAGCCGAAACACCGGGGAGCTGTTTTTT.

This clonotype turned up a few times. The chain combines TRBV20-1 with TRBJ2-1; 9 positions agree with TRBD2. CDR3 length: 14 residues. CDR1 and CDR2 (germline): DFQATT, SNEGSKA (reference sequence). The ends lost 3 bases at V and 15 bases at J; junction bases unmatched: 15. Written as DNA, the CDR3 is TGCAGTGCTAGGGAAGGACTAGCGAACCTCCCGGGGTTCTTC. It encodes CSAREGLANLPGFF.

On this clonotype: Likely a read error: the CDR3 ends without its conserved phenylalanine or tryptophan. The chain employs TRBV7-9 and TRBJ2-7; D ambiguous. The CDR3 extends over 14 amino acids. Germline CDR1 SEHNR, CDR2 FQNEAQ (reference sequence). The CDR3 sequence is CANSLSANSYEQYL. The CDR3 DNA reads as TGTGCCAACAGCTTATCAGCCAACTCCTACGAGCAGTACCTC.

A word on this clonotype: The junction and the germline gene differ at one end; a read error may be behind it. The chain links TRBV29-1 to TRBJ2-3; 7 bases line up with TRBD2. The CDR3 spans 14 residues. Germline lookup yields CDR1 SQVTM and CDR2 ANQGSEA. Here the CDR3 reads CGVDSSGSTDTQYF. DNA of the CDR3: TGCGGCGTTGATTCTAGCGGTAGCACAGATACGCAGTATTTT.

The rearrangement uses TRBV19 and TRBJ2-1; D is perhaps TRBD1 or TRBD2 (5 bases each). Germline CDR1 reads LNHDA; CDR2 reads SQIVND (reference sequence). This CDR3 is 17 amino acids long. V was shortened by 0 bases and J by 0 bases, with 12 bases between the two germline ends. The CDR3 protein is CASSIDRGRLSYNEQFF. In DNA form, the CDR3 reads TGTGCCAGTAGTATAGACCGGGGCAGACTCTCCTACAATGAGCAGTTCTTC.

V is TRBV10-3 and J is TRBJ1-1; 9 nucleotides align to TRBD1. Germline trimming cut 10 bases from V and 5 bases from J; bases unmatched to any gene: 8. Germline CDR1 and CDR2: ENHRY and SYGVKD. The CDR3 length is 13 residues. The CDR3 DNA is TGTGCCACATTACAGGGGGCGACGACTGAAGCTTTCTTT. This sequence encodes CATLQGATTEAFF.

This clonotype was seen a few times. The chain is built from TRBV7-9 and TRBJ2-2; 12 nucleotides match TRBD2. The germline gives CDR1 SEHNR, CDR2 FQNEAQ (reference sequence). This CDR3 comprises 15 residues. The V segment lost 4 bases and the J segment 6 bases; nucleotides outside the gene matches: 3. The CDR3 bases are TGTGCCAGCAGCTCGGGACTAGCGGGCGCCGGGGAGCTGTTTTTT. Residues: CASSSGLAGAGELFF.